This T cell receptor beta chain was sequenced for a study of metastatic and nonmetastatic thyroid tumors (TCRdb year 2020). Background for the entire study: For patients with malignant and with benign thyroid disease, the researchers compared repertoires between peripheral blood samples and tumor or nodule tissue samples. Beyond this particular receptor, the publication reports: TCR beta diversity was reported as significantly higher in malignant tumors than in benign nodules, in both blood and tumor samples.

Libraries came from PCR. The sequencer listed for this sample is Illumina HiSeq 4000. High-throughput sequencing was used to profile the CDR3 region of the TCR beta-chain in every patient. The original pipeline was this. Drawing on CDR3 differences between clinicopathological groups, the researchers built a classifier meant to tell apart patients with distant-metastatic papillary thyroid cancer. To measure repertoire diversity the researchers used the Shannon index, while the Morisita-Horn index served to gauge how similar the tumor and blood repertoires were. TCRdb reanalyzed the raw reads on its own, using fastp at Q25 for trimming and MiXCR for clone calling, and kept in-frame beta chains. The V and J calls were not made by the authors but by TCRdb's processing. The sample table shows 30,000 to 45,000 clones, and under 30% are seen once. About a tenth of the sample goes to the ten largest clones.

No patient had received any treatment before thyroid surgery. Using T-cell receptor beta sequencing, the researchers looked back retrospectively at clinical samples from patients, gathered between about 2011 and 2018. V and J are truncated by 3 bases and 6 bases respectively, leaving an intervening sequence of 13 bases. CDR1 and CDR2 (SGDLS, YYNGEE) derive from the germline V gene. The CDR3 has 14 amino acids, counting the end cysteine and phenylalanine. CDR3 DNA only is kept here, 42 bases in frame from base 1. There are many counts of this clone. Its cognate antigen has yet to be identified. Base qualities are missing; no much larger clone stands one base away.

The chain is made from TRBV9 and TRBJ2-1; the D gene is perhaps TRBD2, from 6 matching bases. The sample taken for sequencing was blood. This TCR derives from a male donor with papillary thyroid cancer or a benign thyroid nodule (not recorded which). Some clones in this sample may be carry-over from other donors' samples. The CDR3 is CASSASAWINEQFF. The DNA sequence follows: TGTGCCAGCAGCGCTAGCGCTTGGATCAATGAGCAGTTCTTC.